A selection of T cell receptor beta chains follows, all from one sample in a study of CD8 T cells in Susac syndrome. TCRdb independently ran MiXCR on the immunoSEQ multiplex PCR reads; one entry per CDR3 protein. The sample records about 240,000 distinct CDR3 sequences, 96% being singletons. The sample comprised CD4+ T cells from PBMCs. The receptors were sampled from a human donor with Susac syndrome. Each CDR3 is given with its conserved first and last residue. Each record gives: clone size, J gene, V gene, D gene, CDR3 protein, CDR3 DNA. The D gene is left open where the match is weak. Not all rows give a size; the values are once, few, many and, for expanded clones, a class.

size: .
J: TRBJ2-1
V: TRBV20-1
D: TRBD2
CDR3: CSAGKTSGRIEQFF
DNA: TGCAGTGCTGGAAAGACTAGCGGGAGGATTGAGCAGTTCTTC

size: .
J: TRBJ1-2
V: TRBV29-1
D: .
CDR3: CSVDTRGGYTF
DNA: TGCAGCGTTGATACCCGAGGAGGCTACACCTTC

size: .
J: TRBJ2-4
V: TRBV5-4
D: .
CDR3: CASSIDGGADIQYF
DNA: TGTGCCAGCAGCATTGACGGGGGTGCAGACATTCAGTACTTC

size: .
J: TRBJ2-7
V: TRBV6-5
D: .
CDR3: CASSGSGYEQYF
DNA: TGTGCCAGCAGTGGTAGCGGCTACGAGCAGTACTTC

size: .
J: TRBJ2-4
V: TRBV20-1
D: .
CDR3: CSASRRVAKNIQYF
DNA: TGCAGTGCTAGCAGGAGGGTCGCCAAAAACATTCAGTACTTC

size: .
J: TRBJ1-1
V: TRBV15
D: .
CDR3: CATSRQLDEAFF
DNA: TGTGCCACCAGTAGACAACTGGATGAAGCTTTCTTT

size: .
J: TRBJ2-7
V: TRBV9
D: TRBD2
CDR3: CASSVEIAGPYEQYF
DNA: TGTGCCAGCAGCGTAGAGATAGCGGGGCCCTACGAGCAGTACTTC

size: .
J: TRBJ2-5
V: TRBV19
D: .
CDR3: CASSSGGSQETQYF
DNA: TGTGCCAGTAGTTCTGGTGGTAGCCAAGAGACCCAGTACTTC

size: .
J: TRBJ1-2
V: TRBV15
D: .
CDR3: CATSRASGVDYGYTF
DNA: TGTGCCACCAGCAGAGCGTCCGGGGTTGACTATGGCTACACCTTC

size: .
J: TRBJ2-1
V: TRBV7-9
D: TRBD2
CDR3: CASSYLETSGSTNEQFF
DNA: TGTGCCAGCAGCTACCTTGAGACTAGCGGGAGTACCAATGAGCAGTTCTTC

size: .
J: TRBJ2-1
V: TRBV25-1
D: TRBD2
CDR3: CASMELTGRARNEQFF
DNA: TGTGCCAGCATGGAGCTGACCGGGAGGGCCCGGAATGAGCAGTTCTTC

size: .
J: TRBJ2-2
V: TRBV29-1
D: TRBD2
CDR3: CSVATLAGGTGELFF
DNA: TGCAGCGTCGCCACCCTAGCGGGAGGGACCGGGGAGCTGTTTTTT

size: .
J: TRBJ1-3
V: TRBV24-1
D: .
CDR3: CATSDGDWDTIYF
DNA: TGTGCCACCAGTGATGGGGATTGGGACACCATATATTTT

size: once
J: TRBJ2-1
V: TRBV3-1
D: TRBD2
CDR3: CASSPGGVVNEQFF
DNA: TGTGCCAGCAGTCCGGGGGGGGTGGTCAATGAGCAGTTCTTC

size: .
J: TRBJ1-2
V: TRBV7-3
D: TRBD1
CDR3: CASSFDRDDYGYTF
DNA: TGTGCCAGCAGCTTCGACAGGGATGACTATGGCTACACCTTC

size: .
J: TRBJ2-3
V: TRBV3-1
D: .
CDR3: CASSALATAHLNTQYF
DNA: TGTGCCAGCAGCGCCCTCGCCACGGCGCATCTCAATACGCAGTATTTT

size: .
J: TRBJ2-2
V: TRBV29-1
D: .
CDR3: CSVGTTSNTGELFF
DNA: TGCAGCGTTGGGACTACATCGAACACCGGGGAGCTGTTTTTT

size: .
J: TRBJ2-7
V: TRBV20-1
D: TRBD2
CDR3: CSARENLLAGVSYEQYF
DNA: TGCAGTGCTAGAGAAAACCTACTAGCGGGAGTCTCCTACGAGCAGTACTTC

size: .
J: TRBJ1-5
V: TRBV29-1
D: TRBD1
CDR3: CSVSIGQGSFNQPQHF
DNA: TGCAGCGTGTCGATTGGACAGGGATCTTTCAATCAGCCCCAGCATTTT

size: once
J: TRBJ2-2
V: TRBV30
D: .
CDR3: CAWSVLVETGELFF
DNA: TGTGCCTGGAGTGTACTGGTGGAAACCGGGGAGCTGTTTTTT

size: once
J: TRBJ1-1
V: TRBV7-9
D: .
CDR3: CASSSRPNTEAFF
DNA: TGTGCCAGCAGCTCACGGCCGAACACTGAAGCTTTCTTT

size: once
J: TRBJ1-2
V: TRBV5-1
D: .
CDR3: CASSSGPGLFNGYTF
DNA: TGCGCCAGCAGCTCGGGCCCGGGACTCTTCAATGGCTACACCTTC

size: .
J: TRBJ2-3
V: TRBV29-1
D: TRBD2
CDR3: CSVVPAGAADTQYF
DNA: TGCAGCGTTGTGCCAGCGGGAGCTGCAGATACGCAGTATTTT

size: .
J: TRBJ1-1
V: TRBV20-1
D: .
CDR3: CSAARASLDTEAFF
DNA: TGCAGTGCTGCGAGGGCGAGTTTGGACACTGAAGCTTTCTTT

size: .
J: TRBJ2-3
V: TRBV20-1
D: .
CDR3: CSAARAVGPTDTQYF
DNA: TGCAGTGCGGCGCGGGCGGTAGGACCGACAGATACGCAGTATTTT

size: once
J: TRBJ2-3
V: TRBV12-3/TRBV12-4
D: .
CDR3: CASRRKGTDTQYF
DNA: TGTGCCAGCAGAAGGAAGGGGACAGATACGCAGTATTTT

size: .
J: TRBJ2-5
V: TRBV7-3
D: .
CDR3: CATPARSQYF
DNA: TGTGCCACCCCCGCCAGGTCCCAGTACTTC

size: once
J: TRBJ1-2
V: TRBV12-3/TRBV12-4
D: .
CDR3: CASMIVGRRDGYTF
DNA: TGTGCCAGCATGATCGTCGGTCGCAGGGATGGCTACACCTTC

size: .
J: TRBJ1-5
V: TRBV20-1
D: .
CDR3: CSARDNGSNQPQHF
DNA: TGCAGTGCTAGAGATAATGGGAGCAATCAGCCCCAGCATTTT

size: .
J: TRBJ2-1
V: TRBV18
D: .
CDR3: CASSPHNEQFF
DNA: TGTGCCAGCTCACCACACAATGAGCAGTTCTTC

size: .
J: TRBJ2-7
V: TRBV4-1
D: TRBD2
CDR3: CASSQLTGTSLYEQYF
DNA: TGCGCCAGCAGCCAACTTACCGGGACTAGCCTCTACGAGCAGTACTTC

size: .
J: TRBJ2-5
V: TRBV18
D: .
CDR3: CASSPPGLGRETQYF
DNA: TGTGCCAGCTCACCACCGGGGTTGGGGAGAGAGACCCAGTACTTC

size: .
J: TRBJ2-5
V: TRBV11-2
D: .
CDR3: CASSLGGAQETQYF
DNA: TGTGCCAGCAGCTTAGGTGGCGCGCAAGAGACCCAGTACTTC

size: .
J: TRBJ2-7
V: TRBV2
D: TRBD2
CDR3: CATAIVEAGVEQYF
DNA: TGTGCCACGGCCATCGTGGAAGCGGGGGTCGAGCAGTACTTC

size: .
J: TRBJ2-3
V: TRBV23-1
D: .
CDR3: CASSRPFPGRENTDTQYF
DNA: TGCGCCAGCAGCCGACCTTTTCCGGGACGGGAAAACACAGATACGCAGTATTTT

size: .
J: TRBJ2-5
V: TRBV12-2
D: .
CDR3: CASRLARQHSPLETQYF
DNA: TGTGCAAGTCGCTTAGCGAGACAGCACTCACCCTTAGAGACCCAGTACTTC

size: once
J: TRBJ2-2
V: TRBV4-1
D: .
CDR3: CASSQGRWGDAGELFF
DNA: TGCGCCAGCAGCCAAGGTCGGTGGGGTGACGCCGGGGAGCTGTTTTTT

size: .
J: TRBJ2-1
V: TRBV4-1
D: TRBD2
CDR3: CASSQPLAGVLYNEQFF
DNA: TGCGCCAGCAGCCAACCCCTAGCGGGAGTACTTTACAATGAGCAGTTCTTC

size: .
J: TRBJ1-2
V: TRBV4-2
D: TRBD1
CDR3: CASSQDDREMGGYTF
DNA: TGTGCCAGCAGCCAAGATGACAGGGAGATGGGCGGCTACACCTTC

size: .
J: TRBJ2-3
V: TRBV30
D: .
CDR3: CAWSVQSATDTQYF
DNA: TGTGCCTGGAGTGTACAATCAGCGACAGATACGCAGTATTTT

size: .
J: TRBJ2-7
V: TRBV23-1
D: TRBD2
CDR3: CASSQPRDYIYEQYF
DNA: TGCGCCAGCAGTCAGCCCCGGGACTATATCTACGAGCAGTACTTC

size: .
J: TRBJ2-5
V: TRBV7-9
D: .
CDR3: CASSLGRVPQETQYF
DNA: TGTGCCAGCAGCTTAGGGCGGGTGCCCCAAGAGACCCAGTACTTC

size: .
J: TRBJ2-1
V: TRBV28
D: TRBD2
CDR3: CASRPGTSEYNEQFF
DNA: TGTGCCAGCAGACCCGGGACTAGCGAATACAATGAGCAGTTCTTC

size: .
J: TRBJ1-5
V: TRBV27
D: .
CDR3: CASGMRDWRGQPQHF
DNA: TGTGCCAGCGGAATGAGGGACTGGAGGGGTCAGCCCCAGCATTTT

size: .
J: TRBJ2-1
V: TRBV29-1
D: TRBD2
CDR3: CSVGTSGPVPQFF
DNA: TGCAGCGTCGGGACTAGCGGACCTGTCCCGCAGTTCTTC

size: .
J: TRBJ1-2
V: TRBV29-1
D: .
CDR3: CSAVRGGYGYTF
DNA: TGCAGCGCGGTGAGAGGGGGCTATGGCTACACCTTC

size: .
J: TRBJ2-3
V: TRBV5-1
D: .
CDR3: CASSSDLSGTDTQYF
DNA: TGCGCCAGCAGCTCGGACTTATCCGGCACAGATACGCAGTATTTT

size: .
J: TRBJ2-7
V: TRBV28
D: .
CDR3: CASSLQGIEQYF
DNA: TGTGCCAGCAGTTTACAGGGTATCGAGCAGTACTTC

size: .
J: TRBJ1-2
V: TRBV18
D: .
CDR3: CASSPQGGYGYTF
DNA: TGTGCCAGCTCTCCACAGGGTGGCTATGGCTACACCTTC

size: few
J: TRBJ1-1
V: TRBV6-2/TRBV6-3
D: TRBD1
CDR3: CASNPYRGQPEAFF
DNA: TGTGCCAGCAACCCCTACAGGGGGCAACCTGAAGCTTTCTTT

size: .
J: TRBJ2-2
V: TRBV20-1
D: TRBD2
CDR3: CSATSGSATNTGELFF
DNA: TGCAGTGCTACTAGCGGGAGCGCCACGAACACCGGGGAGCTGTTTTTT